Each of the 16 T cell receptor beta chains below was sequenced from the same sample in a study of a mutant IDH1 vaccine in newly diagnosed glioma. Regarding time point: week 11, during vaccination. Each dose of the vaccine consisted of 300 ug of mutant IDH1 20-mer peptide, with topical imiquimod. Assay: immunoSEQ multiplex PCR; the TCRdb copy retains only in-frame clones and omits some. Of 60,000 to 75,000 clones in the sample, approximately 80% were seen once. Their cognate antigens are unknown. This material consisted of PBMCs, taken from a glioma patient whose treatment included an IDH1 peptide vaccine. The source of these receptors is a man younger than 40 with glioma.

The chain combines TRBV5-4 with TRBJ2-7; 11 nucleotides match TRBD1. V lost 3 bases and J lost 4; bases outside the gene matches: 3. CDR1 is SGHNT, CDR2 YYREEE, per germline (reference sequence). The CDR3 is made up of 14 amino acids. CDR3 sequence (DNA): TGTGCCAGCAGCTCGGACAGGGGGCAGTACGAGCAGTACTTC. This sequence encodes CASSSDRGQYEQYF.

The gene calls are TRBV7-8 and TRBJ2-5; 8 positions agree with TRBD2. The ends lost 3 bases at V and 1 base at J; junction bases unmatched: 7. CDR1 SGHVS and CDR2 FQNEAQ come from the germline V gene. CDR3 length equals 16 residues. The CDR3 reads CASSFEAGEPQETQYF. Here the CDR3 DNA reads TGTGCCAGCAGCTTCGAAGCGGGAGAGCCCCAAGAGACCCAGTACTTC.

J is TRBJ2-3 and V is TRBV6-5, with unresolved D. Germline V gene sequence: CDR1 MNHEY, CDR2 SVGAGI. Between the trimmed V and J ends, which lost 5 bases and 0 bases, there was a span of 12 bases. This CDR3 is 15 amino acids long. The CDR3 here is CASSPSRTSTDTQYF. The CDR3 region has the DNA TGTGCCAGCAGTCCCTCGCGTACGAGCACAGATACGCAGTATTTT.

The rearrangement joins TRBV4-1 to TRBJ2-1; TRBD2 matches at 9 bases. The J segment lost 4 bases and the V segment lost 2 bases, leaving 15 bases of the junction unmatched. The CDR3 totals 19 residues. The germline V gene has CDR1 MGHRA and CDR2 YSYEKL. The CDR3 loop is CASSQRVPGLAQGYNEQFF. CDR3 in DNA: TGCGCCAGCAGCCAAAGAGTGCCGGGACTAGCTCAGGGGTACAATGAGCAGTTCTTC.

The genes are TRBV28 and TRBJ1-2; no clear D gene. Trimming removed 0 bases at V and 8 bases at J, with 22 bases between. This CDR3 has 17 residues. CDR1 MDHEN and CDR2 SYDVKM come from the germline V gene. CDR3 protein: CASSLWAGGQDEEGYTF. CDR3 nucleotides: TGTGCCAGCAGTTTATGGGCCGGTGGCCAGGACGAGGAAGGCTACACCTTC.

This sequence joins TRBV7-6 and TRBJ2-1, with 8 bases lining up with TRBD2. The junction had 4 bases not matched to a gene; V was cut back by 0 bases and J by 0 bases. This CDR3 is 17 amino acids long. Germline loops: CDR1 SGHVS, CDR2 FNYEAQ. The CDR3 DNA is TGTGCCAGCAGCTTAGCGACTCTAGCGGGCTCCTACAATGAGCAGTTCTTC. Protein product: CASSLATLAGSYNEQFF.

The V gene is TRBV21-1, the J gene TRBJ1-5; TRBD1 was called by the table and not checked on the DNA. TRBV21-1 is assigned pseudogene status. This CDR3 is 20 amino acids long. CDR3 in DNA: TGTGCCAGCAGCAAAGCTAAAAGTGGCAGGGAATCCCCTACGCGTCAGCCCCAGCATTTT. Translating gives CASSKAKSGRESPTRQPQHF.

In DNA, the CDR3 is TGTGCCATCAGTGCGACAGGCAACTATGGCTACACCTTC. It yields the protein CAISATGNYGYTF. V gene TRBV10-3 combines with J gene TRBJ1-2; possibly TRBD1 for D (6 bases). The CDR3 has 13 amino acids. Germline values: CDR1 ENHRY, CDR2 SYGVKD. Trimming cost V 4 bases and J 2 bases, with 8 bases left between them.

This clone was recorded only once. The V call is TRBV6-1, the J call TRBJ2-7; D ambiguous. Germline assignment: CDR1 MNHNS and CDR2 SASEGT. CDR3 length: 12 residues. V shed 4 bases and J shed 2 bases, with 6 bases lying between them. CDR3 in amino acids: CASSVGAYEQYF. DNA of the CDR3: TGTGCCAGCAGTGTCGGAGCCTACGAGCAGTACTTC.

The V call is TRBV5-8, the J call TRBJ1-5; D not certain. The CDR3 extends over 18 amino acids. Per germline, CDR1 SGHTS and CDR2 YDEGEE. V gave up 4 bases and J gave up 9 bases, with 29 bases separating them. CDR3 region: CASSAESAFGIVGGPQHF. Written as DNA, the CDR3 is TGTGCCAGCAGCGCCGAGTCCGCGTTCGGAATTGTCGGAGGGCCCCAGCATTTT.

The rearrangement uses TRBV18 and TRBJ2-2, with 7 positions matching TRBD2. Germline trimming cut 3 bases from V and 6 bases from J; bases unmatched to any gene: 13. The germline V gene encodes CDR1 KGHSH and CDR2 LQKENI. The CDR3 has 17 residues. CDR3 in amino acids: CASSPLETSVSPGELFF. CDR3 DNA: TGTGCCAGCTCACCGTTGGAAACTAGCGTTTCCCCCGGGGAGCTGTTTTTT.

The chain couples TRBV11-3 to TRBJ2-1, with 8 nucleotides matching TRBD2. In germline, CDR1 is SGHNT, CDR2 YENEEA. V lost 5 bases and J lost 12; bases outside the gene matches: 15. The CDR3 contains 15 residues. The CDR3 DNA sequence: TGTGCCAGCAGCCCGTTCACTAGCGGTCCCCATAGGCAGTTCTTC. This codes for CASSPFTSGPHRQFF.

V gene TRBV13 combines with J gene TRBJ2-7; 7 bases are a match to TRBD2. From germline, CDR1 is PRHDT and CDR2 FYEKMQ (reference sequence). J gave up 2 bases and V 0 bases, and 4 bases lay outside the gene matches. The CDR3 is 15 residues long. CDR3 sequence reads: CASSLGTSVTYEQYF. In nucleotides, the CDR3 is TGTGCCAGCAGCTTAGGAACTAGCGTCACCTACGAGCAGTACTTC.

This chain uses TRBV2 with TRBJ2-1; possibly TRBD1 or TRBD2 for D (7 bases each). This CDR3 is 14 amino acids long. V was pared by 11 bases and J by 4 bases, with 18 bases between. Germline values: CDR1 SNHLY, CDR2 FYNNEI. CDR3: CASWGRGQYNEQFF. The CDR3 DNA reads as TGTGCCTCCTGGGGGAGGGGGCAGTACAATGAGCAGTTCTTC.

The chain employs TRBV5-1 and TRBJ1-4, with 8 bases matching TRBD1. Germline V gene sequence: CDR1 SGHRS, CDR2 YFSETQ. V lost 1 base to trimming and J lost 5 bases; unmatched junction nucleotides: 1. The CDR3 is 14 amino acids. This CDR3 is CASSLWTGNEKLFF. CDR3 coding DNA: TGCGCCAGCAGCTTGTGGACAGGGAATGAAAAACTGTTTTTT.

The chain joins TRBV18 to TRBJ1-1; TRBD1 is a possible D gene (6 bases). The V and J ends lost 6 bases and 3 bases respectively, with 20 bases between them. CDR3 size: 16 residues. The V gene's germline CDR1 is KGHSH and CDR2 LQKENI. The chain's CDR3 is CASSGRGVGADTEAFF. The CDR3 coding sequence is TGTGCCAGCTCCGGCAGGGGTGTGGGAGCCGACACTGAAGCTTTCTTT.